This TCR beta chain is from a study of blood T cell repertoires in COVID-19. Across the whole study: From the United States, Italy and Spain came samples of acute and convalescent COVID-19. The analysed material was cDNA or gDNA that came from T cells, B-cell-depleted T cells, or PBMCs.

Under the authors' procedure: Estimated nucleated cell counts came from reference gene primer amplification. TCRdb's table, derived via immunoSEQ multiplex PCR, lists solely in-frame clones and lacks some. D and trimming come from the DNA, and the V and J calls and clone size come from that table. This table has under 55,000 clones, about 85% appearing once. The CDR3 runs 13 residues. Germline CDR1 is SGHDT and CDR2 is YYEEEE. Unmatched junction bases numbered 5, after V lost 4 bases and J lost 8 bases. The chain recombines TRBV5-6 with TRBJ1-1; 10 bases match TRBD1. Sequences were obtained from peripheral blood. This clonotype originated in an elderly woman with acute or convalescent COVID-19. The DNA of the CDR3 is TGTGCCAGCAGCCCAGAGGACAGGGGGGAAGCTTTCTTT. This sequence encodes CASSPEDRGEAFF.